One and the same sample provided the 10 T cell receptor beta chains below, sequenced in a study of identical twins. In TCRdb, the 5' RACE reads were re-called with MiXCR into one record per CDR3 protein. The sample lists 690,000 or so distinct CDR3 sequences, over 5% occurring once. Source material: naive T cells sorted from blood. The source of these receptors is a man younger than 30 in good health.

This chain connects TRBV20-1 to TRBJ1-2; D is unclear. This CDR3 is built from 15 residues. V was shortened by 6 bases and J by 4 bases, with 21 bases between the two germline ends. Germline CDR1 is DFQATT and CDR2 is SNEGSKA (reference sequence). CDR3 loop: CSARTDTRPGYGYTF. The CDR3 DNA is TGCAGTGCCCGCACAGATACCCGACCCGGCTATGGCTACACCTTC.

This clonotype came up many times. V gene TRBV29-1 combines with J gene TRBJ2-1, with a weak D call TRBD1 (6 bases). The V end lost 4 bases, the J end lost 15 bases, and 16 bases lay between the germline ends. CDR1 is SQVTM and CDR2 is ANQGSEA in the germline V gene. This CDR3 has 11 residues. CDR3 region: CSVAGQGSRFF. In nucleotides, the CDR3 is TGCAGCGTTGCTGGGCAGGGGTCGCGGTTCTTC.

This clonotype showed up many times. The chain employs TRBV15 and TRBJ2-2; 13 nucleotides align to TRBD2. Trimming cost V 5 bases and J 6 bases; bases outside gene matches: 6. From germline, CDR1 is LNHNV and CDR2 YYDKDF (reference sequence). This CDR3 is built from 16 residues. The CDR3 loop reads CATSRRLAGGSGELFF. In DNA, the CDR3 is TGTGCCACCAGCCGTCGACTAGCGGGAGGTTCCGGGGAGCTGTTTTTT.

On this clonotype itself: This sequence may be a read error, since a much larger clone differs from it by one base. No conserved phenylalanine or tryptophan ends this CDR3, so it is likely a read error. The CDR3 DNA reads TGTGCCAGCAGCTTAAGGAACAGCGTCTACGAGCAGTACATC. Protein product: CASSLRNSVYEQYI. The chain is built from TRBV7-9 and TRBJ2-7; unclear D gene. Trimming shortened V by 2 bases and J by 3 bases, and 11 bases separated the two germline ends. The germline V gene encodes CDR1 SEHNR and CDR2 FQNEAQ (reference sequence). This CDR3 comprises 14 residues.

This clonotype was detected ten times or more. V and J are TRBV4-1 and TRBJ2-2; 10 bases fit TRBD1. The trim removed 5 bases at V and 6 bases at J, leaving 12 bases unmatched. Germline V gene lookup returns CDR1 MGHRA and CDR2 YSYEKL. The CDR3 has 17 amino acids. The CDR3 nucleotides read TGCGCCAGCAGCGAGGCCCGGACAGGGGGTATGGCCGGGGAGCTGTTTTTT. Translated: CASSEARTGGMAGELFF.

The rearrangement links TRBV28 to TRBJ2-7; 7 bases map to TRBD1. Germline V gives CDR1 MDHEN, CDR2 SYDVKM. The CDR3 has 18 residues. Trimming took 7 bases from V and 2 from J; bases not matched to a gene: 20. The DNA of the CDR3 is TGTGCCAGCACTCCCCGGGACAGAGCAGTTCATGCACCCTACGAGCAGTACGTC. It yields the protein CASTPRDRAVHAPYEQYV.

The chain couples TRBV7-9 to TRBJ2-1, with 8 bases identical to TRBD2. The J segment lost 5 bases and the V segment lost 1 base, leaving 7 bases of the junction unmatched. Germline CDR1 reads SEHNR; CDR2 reads FQNEAQ (reference sequence). The CDR3 consists of 16 residues. CDR3 region: CASSLGETSAHNEQFF. The CDR3 nucleotides are TGTGCCAGCAGCTTAGGTGAGACTAGCGCTCACAATGAGCAGTTCTTC.

This clonotype was seen a few times. The J gene is TRBJ2-2, the V gene TRBV4-3; TRBD1 matches at 9 bases. The length of the CDR3 is 15 residues. Unmatched junction bases numbered 4, after V lost 3 bases and J lost 5 bases. Germline-derived CDR1 and CDR2 are LGHNA and YSLEER. The CDR3 region is CASSQGTGRTGELFF. CDR3 nucleotide sequence: TGCGCCAGCAGCCAGGGGACAGGGCGAACCGGGGAGCTGTTTTTT.

This chain links TRBV11-2 with TRBJ2-3; D not resolved. There are 16 residues in the CDR3. The germline V and J ends were trimmed by 2 bases and 4 bases, with 16 bases remaining between them. CDR1 SGHAT and CDR2 FQNNGV come from the germline V gene. For the CDR3, the DNA is TGTGCCAGCAGCTTACCCCTGAGTTCAGCCGCAGATACGCAGTATTTT. Translating it yields CASSLPLSSAADTQYF.

This clonotype was seen many times. The rearrangement links TRBV28 to TRBJ1-4; a possible D gene is TRBD1 (5 bases). The CDR3 spans 15 residues. V lost 6 bases and J 6 bases, leaving 17 bases between the germline ends. Germline loops: CDR1 MDHEN, CDR2 SYDVKM. The CDR3 sequence: CASSPPRAGDEKLFF. The CDR3 DNA sequence: TGTGCCAGCAGCCCCCCCAGGGCTGGAGATGAAAAACTGTTTTTT.